This is a list of T cell receptor beta chains from one sample in a study of monozygotic twins with inflammatory bowel disease. TCRdb re-called the 5' RACE reads and catalogs CDR3 proteins one per entry, DNA excluded. The table counts more than 300,000 distinct CDR3 sequences; 2.6% lies in the top ten. The sequenced material came from blood. These receptors all come from a human donor with ulcerative colitis or Crohn's disease, or a healthy co-twin of an affected twin (not recorded which). Each CDR3 is given with its conserved first and last residue.

>TRBV15|TRBJ1-6
CATSRGGGGNSPLHF
>TRBV5-5|TRBJ1-1
CASSFSGGTEAFF
>TRBV10-3|TRBJ2-5
CAPRGCRQETQYF
>TRBV7-2|TRBJ2-3
CASSDEGFQDTQYF
>TRBV4-1|TRBJ1-2
CASSQDVGIWVHTF
>TRBV24-1|TRBJ2-1
CATSDFGRGATGGTREQFF
>TRBV7-7|TRBJ2-1
CASSSGQPYNEQFF
>TRBV28|TRBJ2-1
CASSFPGPLPGDEQFF
>TRBV7-2|TRBJ2-1
CASNRRTGLNEQFF
>TRBV11-2|TRBJ2-6
CASSRVDPLSSGANVLTF
>TRBV27|TRBJ2-5
CASSQGQWETQYF
>TRBV4-2|TRBJ2-1
CASSPTSFNEQFF
>TRBV6-2/TRBV6-3|TRBJ1-5
CASSYSLRYSNQPQHF
>TRBV20-1|TRBJ2-3
CSAPDRGHQHTDTQYF
>TRBV19|TRBJ2-5
CASRPLDREETQYF
>TRBV7-9|TRBJ2-3
CASTPKGSGSSTDTQYF
>TRBV5-1|TRBJ1-2
CASSLDFGFNYGYTF
>TRBV7-9|TRBJ2-2
CASSFGVGGTGELFF
>TRBV5-4|TRBJ1-5
CASSETGTNQPQHF
>TRBV5-1|TRBJ2-1
CASSLRTGTAYNEQFF
>TRBV5-4|TRBJ1-1
CASSLSWAPEAFF
>TRBV10-2|TRBJ2-5
CASSEFPVTVIEETQYF
>TRBV7-2|TRBJ1-3
CASSPVGAGNTIYF
>TRBV20-1|TRBJ1-4
CSASLRLNEKLFF
>TRBV5-1|TRBJ2-1
CASSWTGGSDEQFF
>TRBV5-5|TRBJ2-1
CASSTVSHGTGVYNEQFF
>TRBV4-3|TRBJ1-4
CASSQDRGQGVEKLFF
>TRBV18|TRBJ2-7
CASSPRQGPSYEQYF
>TRBV5-1|TRBJ1-5
CASRSDPESNQPQHF
>TRBV29-1|TRBJ2-7
CSVSGGYEQYF
>TRBV10-3|TRBJ1-1
CAIRDRGNTEAFF
>TRBV7-6|TRBJ2-2
CASSFSGGASPGELFF
>TRBV5-4|TRBJ2-5
CASSSSTGTGVETQYF
>TRBV7-2|TRBJ2-5
CASSLGSRWWETQYF
>TRBV5-4|TRBJ2-7
CASSRESSSEQYF
>TRBV6-2/TRBV6-3|TRBJ1-5
CASSPVDRDGQPQHF
>TRBV5-1|TRBJ2-5
CASGVDRETQYF
>TRBV6-5|TRBJ1-4
CASSYGGTTNEKLFF
>TRBV6-1|TRBJ2-7
CASSGWDGSYEQYF
>TRBV20-1|TRBJ2-1
CSARNGGQNEQFF
>TRBV6-1|TRBJ2-7
CASSLRGETYEQYF
>TRBV12-3/TRBV12-4|TRBJ2-2
CANQGLAVTGELFF
>TRBV5-1|TRBJ1-1
CASGPGGGRNTEAFF
>TRBV27|TRBJ1-5
CASSLMSNQPQHF
>TRBV7-8|TRBJ1-1
CASSFRGTPEAFF
>TRBV29-1|TRBJ2-7
CSVLGTGKGYEQYF
>TRBV7-2|TRBJ2-2
CASSLVGRGSTGELFF
>TRBV7-9|TRBJ1-2
CASSSRGGPGYTF
>TRBV27|TRBJ2-1
CASSPPLAGLYNEQFF